This TCR beta chain was found in a study of CD8 T cells in Susac syndrome. TCR beta sequencing covered blood CD8+ and CD4+ T cells. Through negative isolation, CD4+ and CD8+ T cells were obtained, while TEMRA cells were enriched using FACS. Random hexamers were used to reverse transcribe an amount of about 0.45 to 1 ug RNA. An immunoSEQ multiplex PCR amplified TCR beta CDR3 over 54 Vbeta and 13 Jbeta. TCRdb ran MiXCR on the immunoSEQ multiplex PCR reads and lists one entry per CDR3 protein. This sample has 160,000 or so distinct CDR3 sequences, with 90% to 95% found just once. The sequence came from a human donor with multiple sclerosis. The material sequenced was CD8+ T cells from PBMCs.

CDR3 amino acids: CASSLGLVDTQYF. The CDR3 DNA follows: TGCGCCAGCAGCTTGGGTTTGGTAGATACGCAGTATTTT. V is TRBV5-1 and J is TRBJ2-3; D is unresolved. Germline V gene lookup returns CDR1 SGHRS and CDR2 YFSETQ. Trimming stripped 0 bases from V and 5 bases from J, with 7 bases between. There are 13 residues in the CDR3.